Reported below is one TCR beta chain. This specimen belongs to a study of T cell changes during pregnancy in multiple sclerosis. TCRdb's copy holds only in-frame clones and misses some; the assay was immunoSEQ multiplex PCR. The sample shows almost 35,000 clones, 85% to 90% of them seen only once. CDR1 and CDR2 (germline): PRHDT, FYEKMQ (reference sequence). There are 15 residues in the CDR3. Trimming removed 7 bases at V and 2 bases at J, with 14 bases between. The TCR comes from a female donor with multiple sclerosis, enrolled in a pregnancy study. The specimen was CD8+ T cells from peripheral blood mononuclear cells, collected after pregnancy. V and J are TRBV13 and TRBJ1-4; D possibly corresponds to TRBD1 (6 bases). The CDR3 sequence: CASTQTGKTNEKLFF. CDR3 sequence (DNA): TGTGCCAGCACCCAAACAGGGAAGACTAATGAAAAACTGTTTTTT. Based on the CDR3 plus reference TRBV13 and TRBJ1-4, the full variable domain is AAGVIQSPRHLIKEKRETATLKCYPIPRHDTVYWYQQGPGQDPQFLISFYEKMQSDKGSIPDRFSAQQFSDYHSELNMSSLELGDSALYFCASTQTGKTNEKLFFGSGTQLSVL.